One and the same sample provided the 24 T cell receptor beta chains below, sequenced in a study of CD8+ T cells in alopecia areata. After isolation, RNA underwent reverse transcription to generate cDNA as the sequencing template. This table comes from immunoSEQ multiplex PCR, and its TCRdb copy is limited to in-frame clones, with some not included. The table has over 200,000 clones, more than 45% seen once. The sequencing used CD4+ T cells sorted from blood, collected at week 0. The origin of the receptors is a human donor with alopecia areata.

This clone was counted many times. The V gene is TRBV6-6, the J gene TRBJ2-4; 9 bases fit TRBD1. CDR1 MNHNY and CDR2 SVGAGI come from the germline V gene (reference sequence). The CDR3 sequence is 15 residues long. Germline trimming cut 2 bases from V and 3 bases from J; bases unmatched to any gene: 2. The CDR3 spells CASSYGQGSKNIQYF. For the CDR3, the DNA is TGTGCCAGCAGTTACGGACAGGGGAGCAAAAACATTCAGTACTTC.

CDR3 in DNA: TGTGCCAGCACTACACAGGGGGCCGAACAGCCCCAGCATTTT. Translated: CASTTQGAEQPQHF. The V gene is TRBV2, the J gene TRBJ1-5, with 9 bases aligning to TRBD1. CDR3 length equals 14 residues. CDR1 and CDR2 from the germline V gene are SNHLY and FYNNEI. The V and J ends lost 7 bases and 7 bases, in that order; junction bases with no gene match: 8. Full variable domain (rest looked up from reference TRBV2 and TRBJ1-5): EPEVTQTPSHQVTQMGQEVILRCVPISNHLYFYWYRQILGQKVEFLVSFYNNEISEKSEIFDDQFSVERPDGSNFTLKIRSTKLEDSAMYFCASTTQGAEQPQHFGDGTRLSIL.

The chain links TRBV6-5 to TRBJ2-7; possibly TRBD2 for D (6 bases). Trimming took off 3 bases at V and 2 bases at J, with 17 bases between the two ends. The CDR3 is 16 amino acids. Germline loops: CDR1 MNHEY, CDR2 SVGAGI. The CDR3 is CASSYAWGDGAYEQYF. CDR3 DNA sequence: TGTGCCAGCAGTTATGCATGGGGGGACGGGGCCTACGAGCAGTACTTC.

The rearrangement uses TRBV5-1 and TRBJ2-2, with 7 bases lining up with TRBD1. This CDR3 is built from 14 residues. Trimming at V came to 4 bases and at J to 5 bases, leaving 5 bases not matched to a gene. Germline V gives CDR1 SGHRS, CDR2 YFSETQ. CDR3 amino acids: CASSPETGTGELFF. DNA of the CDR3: TGCGCCAGCAGCCCGGAGACAGGGACCGGGGAGCTGTTTTTT. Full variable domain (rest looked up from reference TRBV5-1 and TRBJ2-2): KAGVTQTPRYLIKTRGQQVTLSCSPISGHRSVSWYQQTPGQGLQFLFEYFSETQRNKGNFPGRFSGRQFSNSRSEMNVSTLELGDSALYLCASSPETGTGELFFGEGSRLTVL.

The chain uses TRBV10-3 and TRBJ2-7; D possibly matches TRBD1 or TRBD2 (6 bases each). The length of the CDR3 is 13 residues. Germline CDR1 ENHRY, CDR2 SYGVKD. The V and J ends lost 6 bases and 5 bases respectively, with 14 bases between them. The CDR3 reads CAIRYGGQDEQYF. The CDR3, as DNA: TGTGCCATCAGATACGGGGGACAAGACGAGCAGTACTTC.

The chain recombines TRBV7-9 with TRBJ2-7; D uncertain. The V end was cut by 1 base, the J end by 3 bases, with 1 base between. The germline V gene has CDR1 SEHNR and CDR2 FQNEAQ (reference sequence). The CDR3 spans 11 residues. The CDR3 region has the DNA TGTGCCAGCAGCTTAGTCTACGAGCAGTACTTC. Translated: CASSLVYEQYF.

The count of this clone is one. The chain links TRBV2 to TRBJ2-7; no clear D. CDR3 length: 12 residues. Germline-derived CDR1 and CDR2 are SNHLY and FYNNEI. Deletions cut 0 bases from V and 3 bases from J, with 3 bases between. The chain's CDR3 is CASSEAIYEQYF. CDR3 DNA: TGTGCCAGCAGTGAAGCGATCTACGAGCAGTACTTC.

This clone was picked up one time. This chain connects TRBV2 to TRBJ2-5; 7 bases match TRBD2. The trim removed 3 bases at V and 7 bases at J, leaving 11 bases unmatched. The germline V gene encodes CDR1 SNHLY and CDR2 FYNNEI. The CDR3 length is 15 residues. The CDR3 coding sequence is TGTGCCAGCAGTGAGGCTAGCGGAGGCCTCGGGACCCAGTACTTC. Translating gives CASSEASGGLGTQYF.

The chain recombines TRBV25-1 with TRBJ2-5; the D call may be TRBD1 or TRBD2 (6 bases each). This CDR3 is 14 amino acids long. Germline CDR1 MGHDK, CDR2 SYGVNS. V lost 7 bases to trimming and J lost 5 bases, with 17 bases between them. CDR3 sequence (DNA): TGTGCCAGCACCGGCCGGGGGCCGGGGGAGACCCAGTACTTC. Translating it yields CASTGRGPGETQYF.

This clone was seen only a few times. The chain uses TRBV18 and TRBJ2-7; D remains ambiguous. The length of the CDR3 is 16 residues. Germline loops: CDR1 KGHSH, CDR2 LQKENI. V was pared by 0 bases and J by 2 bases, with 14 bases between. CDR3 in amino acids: CASSPPGIGQTYEQYF. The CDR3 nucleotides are TGTGCCAGCTCACCACCTGGTATAGGGCAAACCTACGAGCAGTACTTC.

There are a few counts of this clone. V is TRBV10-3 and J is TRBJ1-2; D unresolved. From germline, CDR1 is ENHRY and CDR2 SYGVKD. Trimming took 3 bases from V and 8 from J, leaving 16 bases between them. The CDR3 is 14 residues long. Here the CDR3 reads CAISDPGRTLGYTF. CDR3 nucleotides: TGTGCCATCAGTGACCCGGGAAGGACCCTCGGCTACACCTTC.

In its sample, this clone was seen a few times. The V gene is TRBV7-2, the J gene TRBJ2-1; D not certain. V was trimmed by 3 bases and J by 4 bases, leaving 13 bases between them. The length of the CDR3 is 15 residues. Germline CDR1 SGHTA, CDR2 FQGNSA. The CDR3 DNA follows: TGTGCCAGCAGCTTGGTGGCAGTCAGATACAATGAGCAGTTCTTC. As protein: CASSLVAVRYNEQFF.

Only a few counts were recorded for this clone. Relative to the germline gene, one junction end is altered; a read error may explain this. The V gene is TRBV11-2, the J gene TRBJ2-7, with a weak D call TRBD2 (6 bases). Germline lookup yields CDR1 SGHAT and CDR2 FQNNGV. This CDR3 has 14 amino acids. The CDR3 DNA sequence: TGTGCCAGCAGTTTAGCGGACGGAGTAGGGGAGCAGTACTTC. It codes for CASSLADGVGEQYF.

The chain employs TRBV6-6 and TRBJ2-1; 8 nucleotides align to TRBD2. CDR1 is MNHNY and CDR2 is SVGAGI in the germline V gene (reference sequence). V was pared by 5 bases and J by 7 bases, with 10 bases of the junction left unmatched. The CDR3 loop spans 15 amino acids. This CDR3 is CASSDTPGGRNEQFF. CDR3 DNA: TGTGCCAGCAGTGATACTCCGGGAGGGAGGAATGAGCAGTTCTTC.

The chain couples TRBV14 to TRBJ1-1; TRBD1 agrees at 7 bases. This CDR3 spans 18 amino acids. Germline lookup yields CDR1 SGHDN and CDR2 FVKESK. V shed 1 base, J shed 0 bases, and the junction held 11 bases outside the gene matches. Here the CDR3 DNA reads TGTGCCAGCAGCCAAGTTCGATTTTGGGACAGAATGAACACTGAAGCTTTCTTT. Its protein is CASSQVRFWDRMNTEAFF.

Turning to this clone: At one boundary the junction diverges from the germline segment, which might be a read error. The CDR3 DNA follows: TGTGCCATCAGTGATATGGGGGAAACTGGGGCCAACATCCTGACTTTC. It is translated as CAISDMGETGANILTF. This chain joins TRBV10-3 and TRBJ2-6, with D perhaps TRBD1 or TRBD2 (5 bases each). Germline CDR1 reads ENHRY; CDR2 reads SYGVKD. The CDR3 spans 16 residues.

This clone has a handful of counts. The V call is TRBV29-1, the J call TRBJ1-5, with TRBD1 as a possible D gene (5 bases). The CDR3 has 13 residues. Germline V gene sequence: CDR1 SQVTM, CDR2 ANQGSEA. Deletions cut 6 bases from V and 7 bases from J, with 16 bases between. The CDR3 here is CSVGIGGAQPQHF. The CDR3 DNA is TGCAGCGTGGGAATTGGGGGTGCACAGCCCCAGCATTTT.

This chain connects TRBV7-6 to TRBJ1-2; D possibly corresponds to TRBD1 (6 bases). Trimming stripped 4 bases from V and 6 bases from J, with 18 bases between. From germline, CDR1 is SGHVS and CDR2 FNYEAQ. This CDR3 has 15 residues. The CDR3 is CASSSNRAGSDGYTF. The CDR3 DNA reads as TGTGCCAGCAGCTCAAACAGGGCAGGCTCGGATGGCTACACCTTC. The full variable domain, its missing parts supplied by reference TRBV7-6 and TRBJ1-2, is GAGVSQSPRYKVTKRGQDVALRCDPISGHVSLYWYRQALGQGPEFLTYFNYEAQQDKSGLPNDRFSAERPEGSISTLTIQRTEQRDSAMYRCASSSNRAGSDGYTFGSGTRLTVV.

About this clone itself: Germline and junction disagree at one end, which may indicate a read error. The CDR3: CASRLWDRVYEQYF. Here the CDR3 DNA reads TGTGCCAGCAGGTTATGGGACAGAGTCTACGAGCAGTACTTC. The chain carries TRBV27 and TRBJ2-7, with TRBD1 identical over 7 bases. This CDR3 has 14 amino acids. Germline V gene data show CDR1 as MNHEY and CDR2 as SMNVEV (reference sequence).

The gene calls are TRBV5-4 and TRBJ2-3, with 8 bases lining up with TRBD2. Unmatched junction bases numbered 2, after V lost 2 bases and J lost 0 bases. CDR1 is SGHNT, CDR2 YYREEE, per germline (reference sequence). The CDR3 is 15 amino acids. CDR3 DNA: TGTGCCAGCAGCTTCGGCGGGGGGAGCACAGATACGCAGTATTTT. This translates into CASSFGGGSTDTQYF.

The CDR3 DNA sequence: TGCGCCAGCAGCCATCTCGACAGGAACCAGCCCCAGCATTTT. It is translated as CASSHLDRNQPQHF. This chain uses TRBV4-1 with TRBJ1-5, with a tentative D call TRBD1 (6 bases). CDR3 length: 14 amino acids. The germline V gene has CDR1 MGHRA and CDR2 YSYEKL. With 3 bases removed from V and 7 bases from J, the gap between germline ends came to 13 bases.

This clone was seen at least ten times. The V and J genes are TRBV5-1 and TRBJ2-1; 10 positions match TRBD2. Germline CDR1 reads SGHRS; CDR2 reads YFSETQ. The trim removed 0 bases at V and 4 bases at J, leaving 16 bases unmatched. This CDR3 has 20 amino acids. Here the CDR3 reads CASSLALAGAFESSYNEQFF. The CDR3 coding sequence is TGCGCCAGCAGCTTGGCGCTAGCGGGAGCTTTTGAATCTTCTTACAATGAGCAGTTCTTC.

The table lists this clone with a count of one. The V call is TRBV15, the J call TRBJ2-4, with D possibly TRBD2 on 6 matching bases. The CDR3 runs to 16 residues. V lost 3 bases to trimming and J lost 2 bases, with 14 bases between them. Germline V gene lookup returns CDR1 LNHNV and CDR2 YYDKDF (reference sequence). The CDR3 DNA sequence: TGTGCCACCAGCAGGGAGGGGACTTCCACCAAAAACATTCAGTACTTC. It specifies CATSREGTSTKNIQYF.

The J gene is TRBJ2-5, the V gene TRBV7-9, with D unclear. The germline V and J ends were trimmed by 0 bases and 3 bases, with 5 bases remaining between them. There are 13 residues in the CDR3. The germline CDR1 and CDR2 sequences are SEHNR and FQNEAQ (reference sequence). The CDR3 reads CASSLAPEETQYF. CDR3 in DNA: TGTGCCAGCAGCTTAGCGCCGGAAGAGACCCAGTACTTC.